This TCR beta chain was observed in a study of T cell repertoires in cytomegalovirus infection. Whole-study context: Selected CMV epitopes included recently identified HLA-C-restricted ones as well as well-studied HLA-B-restricted ones. CMV infection and matching HLA type were both indicated by public TCR beta signatures.

Study findings and constraints: CMV-specific TCR beta clonotypes restricted by HLA-C dominated the ex vivo response.

TCRdb processed the reads anew with MiXCR; each CDR3 protein has one entry. Altogether approximately 470,000 distinct CDR3 sequences are present, about two fifths being singletons, with the ten largest covering roughly two fifths. For this clonotype: Its specificity is unknown.

Germline V gene data show CDR1 as MDHEN and CDR2 as SYDVKM. V was cut by 4 bases and J by 1 base, with 16 bases left in between. The CDR3 is 16 residues long. This material consisted of cultured PBMCs, taken from culture after CMV antigen stimulation. This TCR was sampled from a human donor in good health (CMV status not recorded). Some clones in this sample may be carry-over from other donors' samples. The chain couples TRBV28 to TRBJ1-1; no clear D gene. CDR3 region: CASSSPWGDSNTEAFF. The CDR3 DNA follows: TGTGCCAGCAGTTCCCCGTGGGGTGATTCGAACACTGAAGCTTTCTTT.